This is a list of T cell receptor beta chains from one sample in a study. TCRdb re-called the 5' RACE reads with MiXCR, one entry per CDR3 protein. The sample consists of about 6,000 distinct CDR3 sequences, roughly 59% of them appearing once. Specimen: naive CD4+ T cells sorted from blood. These receptors came from a female donor with breast cancer. Both conserved end residues are part of each CDR3. Each record gives: V gene, clone size, CDR3 length, J gene, D gene, CDR3 DNA, CDR3 protein. The D gene is left open where the match is weak. Expanded clones get a size class; other rows say once, few or many, or leave the size out.

V gene: TRBV5-4
clone size: NA
CDR3 length: 11
J gene: TRBJ2-5
D gene: NA
CDR3 DNA: TGTGCCAGCAGCTCACAAGAGACCCAGTACTTC
CDR3 protein: CASSSQETQYF

V gene: TRBV29-1
clone size: NA
CDR3 length: 11
J gene: TRBJ1-2
D gene: NA
CDR3 DNA: TGCAGCGTGACCACAGGGAGTGGCTACACCTTC
CDR3 protein: CSVTTGSGYTF

V gene: TRBV4-1
clone size: NA
CDR3 length: 14
J gene: TRBJ1-2
D gene: NA
CDR3 DNA: TGCGCCAGCAGCCAAGGCGGGGGGGTTGATGGCTACACCTTC
CDR3 protein: CASSQGGGVDGYTF

V gene: TRBV7-3
clone size: NA
CDR3 length: 12
J gene: TRBJ2-3
D gene: NA
CDR3 DNA: TGTGCCAGCAGCCGGGCTGGGGGTGCGCAGTATTTT
CDR3 protein: CASSRAGGAQYF

V gene: TRBV20-1
clone size: few
CDR3 length: 14
J gene: TRBJ2-3
D gene: TRBD2
CDR3 DNA: TGCAGTGCCGTAAAGCGGGATAACACAGATACGCAGTATTTT
CDR3 protein: CSAVKRDNTDTQYF

V gene: TRBV7-2
clone size: few
CDR3 length: 15
J gene: TRBJ1-2
D gene: NA
CDR3 DNA: TGTGCCAGCAGCCTAGGGCAGGGTGGGCTCTATGGCTACACCTTC
CDR3 protein: CASSLGQGGLYGYTF

V gene: TRBV29-1
clone size: few
CDR3 length: 12
J gene: TRBJ2-5
D gene: NA
CDR3 DNA: NA
CDR3 protein: CSVGFGSESLDF

V gene: TRBV5-1
clone size: NA
CDR3 length: 14
J gene: TRBJ1-6
D gene: NA
CDR3 DNA: TGCGCCAGCAGCAACGCAGGTTTCGACTCACCCCTCCACTTT
CDR3 protein: CASSNAGFDSPLHF

V gene: TRBV10-3
clone size: NA
CDR3 length: 15
J gene: TRBJ2-1
D gene: NA
CDR3 DNA: TGTGCCATCAGTGAGTCGCGTGGATCCTACAATGAGCAGTTCTTC
CDR3 protein: CAISESRGSYNEQFF

V gene: TRBV20-1
clone size: NA
CDR3 length: 12
J gene: TRBJ2-7
D gene: NA
CDR3 DNA: TGCAGTGCCCATCCCGGCTCCTACGAGCAGTACTTC
CDR3 protein: CSAHPGSYEQYF

V gene: TRBV6-1
clone size: once
CDR3 length: 14
J gene: TRBJ2-7
D gene: TRBD1
CDR3 DNA: TGTGCCAGCAGTCGACAGGGGGCGACTTACGAGCAGTACTTC
CDR3 protein: CASSRQGATYEQYF

V gene: TRBV6-2/TRBV6-3
clone size: NA
CDR3 length: 18
J gene: TRBJ1-4
D gene: NA
CDR3 DNA: TGTGCCAGCAGTCCCGCCGGCGGGCCTCATTCAACTAATGAAAAACTGTTTTTT
CDR3 protein: CASSPAGGPHSTNEKLFF

V gene: TRBV4-3
clone size: NA
CDR3 length: 16
J gene: TRBJ2-2
D gene: NA
CDR3 DNA: TGCGCCAGCAGCCACCTCCAGACAGGCAGTTCCGGGGAGCTGTTTTTT
CDR3 protein: CASSHLQTGSSGELFF

V gene: TRBV6-2/TRBV6-3
clone size: few
CDR3 length: 12
J gene: TRBJ2-3
D gene: NA
CDR3 DNA: TGTGCCAGCAGACCCCAGGGTTATACGCAGTATTTT
CDR3 protein: CASRPQGYTQYF

V gene: TRBV19
clone size: NA
CDR3 length: 13
J gene: TRBJ1-1
D gene: NA
CDR3 DNA: TGTGCCAGTAGTAACGTGGGGGACACTGAAGCTTTCTTT
CDR3 protein: CASSNVGDTEAFF

V gene: TRBV7-8
clone size: once
CDR3 length: 15
J gene: TRBJ2-4
D gene: NA
CDR3 DNA: TGTGCCAGCAGCTTAGGGAGACTAGCCAAAAACATTCAGTACTTC
CDR3 protein: CASSLGRLAKNIQYF

V gene: TRBV6-2/TRBV6-3
clone size: NA
CDR3 length: 14
J gene: TRBJ2-7
D gene: NA
CDR3 DNA: TGTGCCAGCCTTCCATCCTGGATGGGCTACGAGCAGTACTTC
CDR3 protein: CASLPSWMGYEQYF

V gene: TRBV27
clone size: few
CDR3 length: 13
J gene: TRBJ2-7
D gene: NA
CDR3 DNA: TGTGCCAGCGCGTTTTCGCTGACCTACGAGCAGTACTTC
CDR3 protein: CASAFSLTYEQYF

V gene: TRBV7-2
clone size: NA
CDR3 length: 16
J gene: TRBJ1-3
D gene: NA
CDR3 DNA: TGTGCCAGCAGCTTTGAGAGTGCCCTCTCTGGAAACACCATATATTTT
CDR3 protein: CASSFESALSGNTIYF

V gene: TRBV20-1
clone size: NA
CDR3 length: 14
J gene: TRBJ1-1
D gene: TRBD1
CDR3 DNA: TGCAGTGCCAGGGACAGGGGTTTGAACACTGAAGCTTTCTTT
CDR3 protein: CSARDRGLNTEAFF

V gene: TRBV3-1
clone size: NA
CDR3 length: 11
J gene: TRBJ2-3
D gene: NA
CDR3 DNA: TGTGCCAGCGGGCCTACAGATACGCAGTATTTT
CDR3 protein: CASGPTDTQYF

V gene: TRBV5-1
clone size: few
CDR3 length: 15
J gene: TRBJ2-7
D gene: NA
CDR3 DNA: TGCGCCAGCAGCTTGAATCGGGGAATCTCCTACGAGCAGTACTTC
CDR3 protein: CASSLNRGISYEQYF

V gene: TRBV30
clone size: few
CDR3 length: 14
J gene: TRBJ2-6
D gene: TRBD1
CDR3 DNA: TGTGCCTGCAGACAGGGCTCTGGGGCCAACGTCCTGACTTTC
CDR3 protein: CACRQGSGANVLTF

V gene: TRBV4-2
clone size: NA
CDR3 length: 17
J gene: TRBJ2-2
D gene: NA
CDR3 DNA: TGTGCCAGCAGCTCATTCCCCCCCAGGGCCGGCACCGGGGAGCTGTTTTTT
CDR3 protein: CASSSFPPRAGTGELFF

V gene: TRBV10-3
clone size: NA
CDR3 length: 15
J gene: TRBJ2-3
D gene: NA
CDR3 DNA: TGTGCCATCAGTGGGGGAGGCCCTCGTGGAGATACGCAGTATTTT
CDR3 protein: CAISGGGPRGDTQYF

V gene: TRBV29-1
clone size: once
CDR3 length: 11
J gene: TRBJ1-4
D gene: NA
CDR3 DNA: TGCAGCGTTGCCCAGGACGAAAAACTGTTTTTT
CDR3 protein: CSVAQDEKLFF

V gene: TRBV7-6
clone size: NA
CDR3 length: 12
J gene: TRBJ1-4
D gene: NA
CDR3 DNA: TGTGCCAGCAGCTTACGTGCTGAAAAACTGTTTTTT
CDR3 protein: CASSLRAEKLFF

V gene: TRBV19
clone size: NA
CDR3 length: 14
J gene: TRBJ1-5
D gene: NA
CDR3 DNA: TGTGCCAGCCAGGGTCCCCGTAGCAATCAGCCCCAGCATTTT
CDR3 protein: CASQGPRSNQPQHF

V gene: TRBV20-1
clone size: few
CDR3 length: 14
J gene: TRBJ1-5
D gene: TRBD1
CDR3 DNA: TGCAGTGCTAGCTACCGACAGGGCTCGAAGCCCCAGCATTTT
CDR3 protein: CSASYRQGSKPQHF

V gene: TRBV10-3
clone size: NA
CDR3 length: 15
J gene: TRBJ2-1
D gene: TRBD2
CDR3 DNA: TGTGCCACCCAACAAGGGACTAGCCCCGCCAATGAGCAGTTCTTC
CDR3 protein: CATQQGTSPANEQFF

V gene: TRBV4-1
clone size: few
CDR3 length: 16
J gene: TRBJ2-1
D gene: NA
CDR3 DNA: TGCGCCAGCAGCCAAGTTGATTTAGTGACCTACAATGAGCAGTTCTTC
CDR3 protein: CASSQVDLVTYNEQFF

V gene: TRBV20-1
clone size: NA
CDR3 length: 12
J gene: TRBJ1-5
D gene: NA
CDR3 DNA: TGCAGTGTGCAGGGAGGGGTTCTGCCCCAGCATTTT
CDR3 protein: CSVQGGVLPQHF

V gene: TRBV6-6
clone size: few
CDR3 length: 15
J gene: TRBJ2-5
D gene: NA
CDR3 DNA: TGTGCCAGAAGTGAGACGACCGGGAAAGCGGAGACCCAGTACTTC
CDR3 protein: CARSETTGKAETQYF

V gene: TRBV3-1
clone size: NA
CDR3 length: 16
J gene: TRBJ1-2
D gene: TRBD1
CDR3 DNA: TGTGCCAGCAGCCACCTACAGGGGGCGCGGGACTATGGCTACACCTTC
CDR3 protein: CASSHLQGARDYGYTF

V gene: TRBV18
clone size: NA
CDR3 length: 14
J gene: TRBJ1-1
D gene: NA
CDR3 DNA: TGTGCCAGCTCACCACAGGGGATGAACACTGAAGCTTTCTTT
CDR3 protein: CASSPQGMNTEAFF

V gene: TRBV19
clone size: NA
CDR3 length: 17
J gene: TRBJ1-1
D gene: TRBD1
CDR3 DNA: TGTGCCAGTAGTATACGGATACGTGGGACAGCTAACACTGAAGCTTTCTTT
CDR3 protein: CASSIRIRGTANTEAFF

V gene: TRBV20-1
clone size: NA
CDR3 length: 13
J gene: TRBJ1-1
D gene: NA
CDR3 DNA: TGCAGTGCTAGAGGACTCAGGGGAATCATCGCTTTCTTT
CDR3 protein: CSARGLRGIIAFF

V gene: TRBV7-2
clone size: NA
CDR3 length: 15
J gene: TRBJ2-1
D gene: TRBD1
CDR3 DNA: TGTGCCAGCAGCTTGACAGGGGATGTTATTAATGAGCAGTTCTTC
CDR3 protein: CASSLTGDVINEQFF

V gene: TRBV29-1
clone size: NA
CDR3 length: 10
J gene: TRBJ1-2
D gene: NA
CDR3 DNA: TGCAGCGTTAGCGACGATGGCTACACCTTC
CDR3 protein: CSVSDDGYTF

V gene: TRBV2
clone size: once
CDR3 length: 12
J gene: TRBJ1-2
D gene: NA
CDR3 DNA: TGTGCCAGCAGTGAGCTGGGAGAGGGCTACACCTTC
CDR3 protein: CASSELGEGYTF

V gene: TRBV20-1
clone size: NA
CDR3 length: 11
J gene: TRBJ2-7
D gene: NA
CDR3 DNA: TGCAGTGCTCTACTCGCCTACGAGCAGTACTTC
CDR3 protein: CSALLAYEQYF

V gene: TRBV20-1
clone size: NA
CDR3 length: 15
J gene: TRBJ1-6
D gene: NA
CDR3 DNA: TGCAGTGCTAGAGTAGGACGGGGACGGAATTCACCCCTCCACTTT
CDR3 protein: CSARVGRGRNSPLHF